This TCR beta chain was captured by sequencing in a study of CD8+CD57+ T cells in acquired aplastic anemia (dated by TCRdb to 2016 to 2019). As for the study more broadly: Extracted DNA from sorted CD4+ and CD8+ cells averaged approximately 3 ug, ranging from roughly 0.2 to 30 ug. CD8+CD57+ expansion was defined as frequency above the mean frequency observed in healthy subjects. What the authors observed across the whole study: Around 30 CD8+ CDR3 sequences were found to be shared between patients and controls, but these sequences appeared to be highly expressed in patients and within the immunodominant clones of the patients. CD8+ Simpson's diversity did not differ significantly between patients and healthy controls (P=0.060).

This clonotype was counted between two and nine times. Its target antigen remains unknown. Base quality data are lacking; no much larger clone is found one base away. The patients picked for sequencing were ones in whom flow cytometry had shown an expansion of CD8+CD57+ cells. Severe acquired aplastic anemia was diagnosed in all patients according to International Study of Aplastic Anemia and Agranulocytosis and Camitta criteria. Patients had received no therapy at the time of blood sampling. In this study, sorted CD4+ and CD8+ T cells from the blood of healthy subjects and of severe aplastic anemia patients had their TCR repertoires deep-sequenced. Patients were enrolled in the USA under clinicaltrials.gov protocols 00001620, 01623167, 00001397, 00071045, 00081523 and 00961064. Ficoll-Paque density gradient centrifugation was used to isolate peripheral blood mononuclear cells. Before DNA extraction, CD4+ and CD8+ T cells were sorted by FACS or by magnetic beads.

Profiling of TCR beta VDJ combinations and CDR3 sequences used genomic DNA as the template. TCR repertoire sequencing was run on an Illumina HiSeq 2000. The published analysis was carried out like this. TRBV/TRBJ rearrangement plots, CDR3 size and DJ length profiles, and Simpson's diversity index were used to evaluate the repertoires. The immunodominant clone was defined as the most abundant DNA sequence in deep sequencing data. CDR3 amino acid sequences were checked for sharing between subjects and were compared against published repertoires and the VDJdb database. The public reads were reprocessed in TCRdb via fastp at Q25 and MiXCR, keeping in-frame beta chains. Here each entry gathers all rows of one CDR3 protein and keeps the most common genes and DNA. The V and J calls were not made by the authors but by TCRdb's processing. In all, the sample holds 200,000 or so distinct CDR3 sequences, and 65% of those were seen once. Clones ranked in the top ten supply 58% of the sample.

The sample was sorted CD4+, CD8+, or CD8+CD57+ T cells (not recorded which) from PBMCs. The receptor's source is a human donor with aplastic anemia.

The nucleotides read TGCAGCGAACGGAGGGGTTTCGACAATGAGCAGTTCTTC. This gives the protein CSERRGFDNEQFF. The rearranged segments are TRBV29-1 and TRBJ2-1; TRBD2 is a possible D gene, resting on 6 matching bases. CDR1 and CDR2, looked up from the germline V gene, are SQVTM and ANQGSEA. Trimming takes 7 bases from V and 5 bases from J, and the germline ends sit 15 bases apart. The CDR3, cysteine through phenylalanine, is 13 amino acids long. This entry keeps only the CDR3 DNA: 39 bases, framed from base 1.